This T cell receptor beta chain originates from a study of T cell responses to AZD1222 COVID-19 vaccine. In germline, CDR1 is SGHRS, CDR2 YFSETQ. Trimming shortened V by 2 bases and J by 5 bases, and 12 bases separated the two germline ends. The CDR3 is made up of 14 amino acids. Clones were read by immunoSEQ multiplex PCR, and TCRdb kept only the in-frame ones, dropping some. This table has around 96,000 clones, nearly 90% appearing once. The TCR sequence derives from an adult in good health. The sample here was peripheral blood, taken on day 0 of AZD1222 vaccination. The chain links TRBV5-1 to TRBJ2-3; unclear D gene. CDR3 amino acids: CASSFDTERDTQYF. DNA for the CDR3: TGCGCCAGCAGCTTTGACACAGAACGAGATACGCAGTATTTT. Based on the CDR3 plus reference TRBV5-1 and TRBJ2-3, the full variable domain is KAGVTQTPRYLIKTRGQQVTLSCSPISGHRSVSWYQQTPGQGLQFLFEYFSETQRNKGNFPGRFSGRQFSNSRSEMNVSTLELGDSALYLCASSFDTERDTQYFGPGTRLTVL.